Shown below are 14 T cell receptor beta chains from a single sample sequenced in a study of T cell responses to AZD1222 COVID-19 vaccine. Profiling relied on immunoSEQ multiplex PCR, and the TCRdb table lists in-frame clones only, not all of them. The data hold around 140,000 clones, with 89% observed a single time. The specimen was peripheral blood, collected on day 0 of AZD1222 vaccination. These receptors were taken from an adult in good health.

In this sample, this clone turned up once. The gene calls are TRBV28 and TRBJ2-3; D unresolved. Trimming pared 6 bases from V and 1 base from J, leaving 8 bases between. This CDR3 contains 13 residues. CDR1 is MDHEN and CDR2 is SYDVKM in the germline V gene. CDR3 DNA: TGTGCCAGCAGCGTTCCGGGCACAGATACGCAGTATTTT. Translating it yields CASSVPGTDTQYF.

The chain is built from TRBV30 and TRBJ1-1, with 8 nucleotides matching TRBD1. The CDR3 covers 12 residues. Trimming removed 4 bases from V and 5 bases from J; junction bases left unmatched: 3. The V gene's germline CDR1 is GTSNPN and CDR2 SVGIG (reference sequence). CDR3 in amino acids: CAWTGQGTEAFF. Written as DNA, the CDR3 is TGTGCCTGGACCGGACAGGGAACTGAAGCTTTCTTT.

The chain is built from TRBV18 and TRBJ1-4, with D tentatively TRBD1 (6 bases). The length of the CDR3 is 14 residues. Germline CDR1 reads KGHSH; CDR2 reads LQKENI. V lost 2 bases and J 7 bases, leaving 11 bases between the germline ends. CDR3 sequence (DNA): TGTGCCAGCTCACCAACCGGGGGCGGTGAAAAACTGTTTTTT. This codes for CASSPTGGGEKLFF. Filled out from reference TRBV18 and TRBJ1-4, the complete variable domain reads NAGVMQNPRHLVRRRGQEARLRCSPMKGHSHVYWYRQLPEEGLKFMVYLQKENIIDESGMPKERFSAEFPKEGPSILRIQQVVRGDSAAYFCASSPTGGGEKLFFGSGTQLSVL.

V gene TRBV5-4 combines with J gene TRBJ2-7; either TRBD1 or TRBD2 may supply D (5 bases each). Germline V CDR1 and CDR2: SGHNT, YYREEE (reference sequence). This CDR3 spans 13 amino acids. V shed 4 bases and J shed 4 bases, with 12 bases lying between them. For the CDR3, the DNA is TGTGCCAGCAGCGCCTCCGGGACGTACGAGCAGTACTTC. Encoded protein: CASSASGTYEQYF.

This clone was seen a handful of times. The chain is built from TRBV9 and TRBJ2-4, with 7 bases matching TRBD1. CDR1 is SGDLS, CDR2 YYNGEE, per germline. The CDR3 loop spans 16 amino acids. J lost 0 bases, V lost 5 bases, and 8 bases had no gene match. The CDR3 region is CASSDGQALAKNIQYF. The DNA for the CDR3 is TGTGCCAGCAGTGATGGACAGGCCCTAGCCAAAAACATTCAGTACTTC.

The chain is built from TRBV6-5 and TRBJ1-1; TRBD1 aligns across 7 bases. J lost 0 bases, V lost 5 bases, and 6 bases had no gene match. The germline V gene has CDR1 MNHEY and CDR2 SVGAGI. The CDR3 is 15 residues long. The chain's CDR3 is CASSRGTVMNTEAFF. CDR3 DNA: TGTGCCAGCAGTCGGGGGACAGTGATGAACACTGAAGCTTTCTTT.

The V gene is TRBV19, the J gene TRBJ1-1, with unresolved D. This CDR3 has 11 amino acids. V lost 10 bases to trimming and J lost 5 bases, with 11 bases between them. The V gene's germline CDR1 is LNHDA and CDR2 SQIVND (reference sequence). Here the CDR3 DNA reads TGTGCCACCTCTGGATGGACTGAAGCTTTCTTT. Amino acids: CATSGWTEAFF.

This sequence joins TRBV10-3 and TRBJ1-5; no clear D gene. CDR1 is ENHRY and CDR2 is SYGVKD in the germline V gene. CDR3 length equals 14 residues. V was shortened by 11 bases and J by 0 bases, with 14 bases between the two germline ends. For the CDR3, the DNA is TGTGCCGCGTCGGGAGATTATAGCAATCAGCCCCAGCATTTT. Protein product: CAASGDYSNQPQHF.

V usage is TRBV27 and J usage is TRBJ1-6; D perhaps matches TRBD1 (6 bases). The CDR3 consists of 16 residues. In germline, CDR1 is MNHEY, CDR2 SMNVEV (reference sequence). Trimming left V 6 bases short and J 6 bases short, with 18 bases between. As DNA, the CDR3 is TGTGCCAGCAGCAAGGGGGGGGGCTTATTTAATTCACCCCTCCACTTT. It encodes CASSKGGGLFNSPLHF.

CDR3 region: CASSPTGGETQYF. CDR3 bases: TGTGCCAGCAGTCCCACGGGGGGAGAGACCCAGTACTTC. The gene calls are TRBV12-3 or TRBV12-4 and TRBJ2-5; 7 bases align to TRBD2. The CDR3 consists of 13 residues. The J segment lost 4 bases and the V segment lost 5 bases, leaving 4 bases of the junction unmatched.

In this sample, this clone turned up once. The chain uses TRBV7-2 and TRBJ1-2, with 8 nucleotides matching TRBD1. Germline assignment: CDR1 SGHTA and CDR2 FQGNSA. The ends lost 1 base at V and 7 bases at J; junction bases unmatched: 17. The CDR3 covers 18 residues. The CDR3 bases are TGTGCCAGCAGCTTAGGGGACTACAGGGGGATGAGCTCCGGTGGCTACACCTTC. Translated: CASSLGDYRGMSSGGYTF.

The CDR3: CASRPDLGGELFF. CDR3 nucleotide sequence: TGTGCCAGCAGACCCGACTTGGGTGGGGAGCTGTTTTTT. The chain is built from TRBV12-3 or TRBV12-4 and TRBJ2-2; D ambiguous. This CDR3 is built from 13 residues. Trimming removed 6 bases from V and 8 bases from J, with 13 bases in between.

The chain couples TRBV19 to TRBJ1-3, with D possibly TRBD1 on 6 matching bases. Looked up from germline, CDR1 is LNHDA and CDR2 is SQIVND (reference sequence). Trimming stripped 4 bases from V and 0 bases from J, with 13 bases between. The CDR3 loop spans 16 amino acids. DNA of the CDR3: TGTGCCAGTAGTACTTCCGGGACATTCTCTGGAAACACCATATATTTT. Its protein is CASSTSGTFSGNTIYF.

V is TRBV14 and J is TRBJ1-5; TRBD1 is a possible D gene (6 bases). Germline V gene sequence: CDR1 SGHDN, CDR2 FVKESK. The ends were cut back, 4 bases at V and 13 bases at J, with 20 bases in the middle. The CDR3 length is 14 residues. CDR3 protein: CASSRNRARRSQHF. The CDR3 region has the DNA TGTGCCAGCAGCCGTAACAGGGCGCGGCGATCGCAGCATTTT.